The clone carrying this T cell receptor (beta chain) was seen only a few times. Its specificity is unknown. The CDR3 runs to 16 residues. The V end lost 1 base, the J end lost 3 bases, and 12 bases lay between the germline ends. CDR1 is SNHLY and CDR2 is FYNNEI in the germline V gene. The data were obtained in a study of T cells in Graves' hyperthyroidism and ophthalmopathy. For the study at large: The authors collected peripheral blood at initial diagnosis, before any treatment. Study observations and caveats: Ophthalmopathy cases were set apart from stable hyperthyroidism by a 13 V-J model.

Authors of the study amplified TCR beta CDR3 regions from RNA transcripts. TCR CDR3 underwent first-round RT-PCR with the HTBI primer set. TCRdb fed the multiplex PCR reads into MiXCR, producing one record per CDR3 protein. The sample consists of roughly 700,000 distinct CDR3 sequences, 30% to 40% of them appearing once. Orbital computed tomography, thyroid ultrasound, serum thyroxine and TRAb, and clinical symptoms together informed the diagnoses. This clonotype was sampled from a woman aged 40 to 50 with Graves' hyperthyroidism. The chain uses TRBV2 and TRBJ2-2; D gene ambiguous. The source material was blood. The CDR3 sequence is CASSEGLGSDTGELFF. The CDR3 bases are TGTGCCAGCAGTGAAGGTCTGGGATCTGACACCGGGGAGCTGTTTTTT.